Listed below are T cell receptor beta chains from one sample, sequenced in a study of PD-1 blockade in classical Hodgkin lymphoma. Sequenced by immunoSEQ multiplex PCR; TCRdb stores in-frame clones only, minus some. The data show about 6,700 clones, around three quarters seen once. Source: peripheral blood mononuclear cells (PBMCs), taken before the fourth cycle of nivolumab. The receptor source for this set is a human donor with classical Hodgkin lymphoma. Both conserved end residues are part of each CDR3. D genes are given only for firm matches. Only some rows state a clone size, as once, few, many or a class for expanded clones.

>NA|TRBJ2-3|TRBV29-1|NA
CSVELATSTDTQYF
TGCAGCGTTGAACTAGCGACTAGCACAGATACGCAGTATTTT
>NA|TRBJ2-3|TRBV4-2|TRBD2
CASSQEPFKGTGGITDTQYF
TGTGCCAGCAGCCAAGAACCGTTCAAAGGCACGGGAGGTATTACAGATACGCAGTATTTT
>NA|TRBJ1-4|TRBV18|NA
CASSPRGKLFF
TGTGCCAGCTCACCACGAGGAAAACTGTTTTTT
>NA|TRBJ1-1|TRBV7-9|NA
CASSPGTLEAFF
TGTGCCAGCAGCCCCGGGACTTTAGAAGCTTTCTTT
>few|TRBJ2-3|TRBV28|TRBD2
CASSSLGLAGVWDTQYF
TGTGCCAGCAGTTCCCTCGGACTAGCGGGAGTGTGGGATACGCAGTATTTT
>NA|TRBJ1-2|TRBV2|NA
CASARDVGGYTF
TGTGCCAGCGCCAGGGATGTTGGGGGCTACACCTTC
>NA|TRBJ2-3|TRBV7-7|TRBD1
CASSPGPGQGTDTQYF
TGTGCTAGCAGCCCCGGGCCGGGACAGGGGACAGATACGCAGTATTTT
>once|TRBJ1-2|TRBV7-2|TRBD1
CASSSYRGPYGYTF
TGTGCCAGCAGCAGTTACAGGGGGCCCTATGGCTACACCTTC
>few|TRBJ2-1|TRBV11-3|NA
CASSLDSYSYNEQFF
TGTGCCAGCAGCTTAGACAGTTACTCCTACAATGAGCAGTTCTTC
>NA|TRBJ1-3|TRBV5-8|NA
CASGRGHYSGNTIYF
TGTGCCAGCGGTAGAGGGCATTACTCTGGAAACACCATATATTTT
>NA|TRBJ1-2|TRBV27|TRBD1
CASSSRQGVDGYTF
TGTGCCAGCAGTTCAAGACAGGGGGTCGATGGCTACACCTTC
>NA|TRBJ2-7|TRBV7-9|NA
CASSLEWGPGEQYF
TGTGCCAGCAGCTTAGAGTGGGGGCCGGGGGAGCAGTACTTC
>few|TRBJ1-1|TRBV5-4|NA
CASSLTGQGPEAFF
TGTGCCAGCAGCCTAACGGGGCAGGGCCCTGAAGCTTTCTTT
>once|TRBJ2-3|TRBV6-1|NA
CASITSTDTQYF
TGTGCCAGCATCACTAGCACAGATACGCAGTATTTT
>few|TRBJ2-2|TRBV5-1|TRBD2
CASSLELAGTGELFF
TGCGCCAGCAGCTTGGAACTAGCGGGAACCGGGGAGCTGTTTTTT
>NA|TRBJ2-5|TRBV18|TRBD2
CASSPLAGGRETQYF
TGTGCCAGCTCACCTCTAGCGGGAGGGAGAGAGACCCAGTACTTC
>NA|TRBJ2-7|TRBV7-2|TRBD1
CASSGNRGSEQYF
TGTGCCAGCAGCGGAAACAGGGGTAGCGAGCAGTACTTC
>NA|TRBJ2-2|TRBV18|NA
CASSPLATGELFF
TGTGCCAGCTCACCACTAGCCACCGGGGAGCTGTTTTTT
>NA|TRBJ2-3|TRBV4-3|TRBD2
CASSQRGGATDTQYF
TGCGCCAGCAGCCAACGGGGGGGAGCCACAGATACGCAGTATTTT
>once|TRBJ2-1|TRBV5-1|TRBD2
CASRLGLAASYNEQFF
TGCGCCAGTAGGCTGGGACTAGCGGCCTCCTACAATGAGCAGTTCTTC
>NA|TRBJ1-2|TRBV28|NA
CASCLMTGGYTF
TGTGCCAGCTGCTTAATGACGGGAGGCTACACCTTC
>few|TRBJ1-1|TRBV18|TRBD1
CASSPNRGRTEAFF
TGTGCCAGCTCACCCAACAGGGGGCGGACTGAAGCTTTCTTT
>NA|TRBJ2-7|TRBV6-5|NA
CASRTSYEQYF
TGTGCCAGCAGAACAAGTTACGAGCAGTACTTC
>NA|TRBJ2-7|TRBV7-4|NA
CASSLLLGNSYEQYF
TGTGCCAGCAGCTTACTTTTAGGGAACTCCTACGAGCAGTACTTC
>once|TRBJ2-3|TRBV5-4|TRBD2
CASSEGLAITDTQYF
TGTGCCAGCAGCGAGGGACTAGCGATTACAGATACGCAGTATTTT
>NA|TRBJ2-2|TRBV7-7|NA
CASSLTRTGELFF
TGTGCTAGCAGCTTAACTCGAACCGGGGAGCTGTTTTTT
>once|TRBJ1-6|TRBV7-2|NA
CASSLLGGGSDSPLHF
TGTGCCAGCAGCTTACTCGGAGGGGGTTCCGATTCACCCCTCCACTTT
>NA|TRBJ2-3|TRBV7-3|TRBD2
CASSRTSGRDYTQYF
TGTGCCAGCAGCCGGACTAGCGGGAGGGATTATACGCAGTATTTT
>NA|TRBJ1-2|TRBV28|NA
CASSHDGQSYGYTF
TGTGCCAGCAGTCACGATGGACAGTCCTATGGCTACACCTTC
>NA|TRBJ2-7|TRBV18|NA
CASSPTGYDHEQYF
TGTGCCAGCTCACCAACAGGGTACGATCACGAGCAGTACTTC
>NA|TRBJ1-2|TRBV29-1|NA
CSSGEEGDGYTF
TGCAGCTCCGGAGAAGAGGGAGATGGCTACACCTTC
>NA|TRBJ1-1|TRBV9|TRBD1
CASSVSQGANTEAFF
TGTGCCAGCAGCGTTTCACAGGGGGCGAACACTGAAGCTTTCTTT
>NA|TRBJ2-1|TRBV18|TRBD2
CASSPRLAGGLTTTYNEQFF
TGTGCCAGCTCACCAAGACTAGCGGGAGGCCTTACAACTACTTACAATGAGCAGTTCTTC
>once|TRBJ2-4|TRBV7-9|TRBD1
CASSSGTGSGIQYF
TGTGCCAGCAGCTCCGGGACAGGGTCCGGCATTCAGTACTTC
>NA|TRBJ1-2|TRBV5-1|TRBD1
CASSAGWTGNGYTF
TGCGCCAGCAGCGCCGGTTGGACAGGAAATGGCTACACCTTC
>NA|TRBJ1-1|TRBV28|TRBD1
CASRGTAIPEAFF
TGTGCCAGCAGAGGGACAGCCATTCCTGAAGCTTTCTTT
>NA|TRBJ2-1|TRBV5-1|TRBD2
CASSLLAGGNSEQFF
TGCGCCAGCAGCTTGCTAGCGGGAGGTAATAGTGAGCAGTTCTTC
>few|TRBJ1-1|TRBV10-3|NA
CAISESTVPTEAFF
TGTGCCATCAGTGAGTCGACAGTCCCCACTGAAGCTTTCTTT
>NA|TRBJ1-2|TRBV6-5|NA
CASSYRGRGYGYTF
TGTGCCAGCAGTTACCGGGGAAGAGGGTATGGCTACACCTTC
>NA|TRBJ1-6|TRBV2|NA
CASSATDTNNSPLHF
TGTGCCAGCAGTGCAACGGACACCAATAATTCACCCCTCCACTTT
>NA|TRBJ1-5|TRBV6-1|NA
CASNYGSFNQPQHF
TGTGCCAGCAATTATGGGAGCTTCAATCAGCCCCAGCATTTT
>few|TRBJ1-4|TRBV7-8|TRBD1
CASSLVRGGGEKLFF
TGTGCCAGCAGCTTAGTGCGAGGGGGCGGTGAAAAACTGTTTTTT
>NA|TRBJ2-5|TRBV9|NA
CASSGAGTMEEETQYF
TGTGCCAGCAGCGGGGCCGGGACAATGGAGGAAGAGACCCAGTACTTC
>once|TRBJ2-6|TRBV5-6|NA
CASSLPWGSSGANVLTF
TGTGCCAGCAGCTTGCCATGGGGGAGCTCTGGGGCCAACGTCCTGACTTTC
>NA|TRBJ1-3|TRBV7-2|NA
CASSRTVSPSGNTIYF
TGTGCCAGCAGCCGGACAGTAAGTCCCTCTGGAAACACCATATATTTT
>few|TRBJ1-1|TRBV7-2|NA
CASSLAGVNTEAFF
TGTGCCAGCAGCTTAGCAGGCGTGAACACTGAAGCTTTCTTT
>NA|TRBJ2-2|TRBV5-1|TRBD1
CASSLATGTGNTGELFF
TGCGCCAGCAGCCTAGCTACCGGGACAGGTAACACCGGGGAGCTGTTTTTT
>NA|TRBJ2-1|TRBV19|TRBD2
CATNGLAGYNEQFF
TGTGCCACCAACGGACTAGCTGGATACAATGAGCAGTTCTTC
>NA|TRBJ2-7|TRBV6-1|NA
CASSWTGAYEQYF
TGTGCCAGCAGTTGGACTGGCGCCTACGAGCAGTACTTC
>NA|TRBJ2-3|TRBV28|TRBD2
CASSLLGTRDTQYF
TGTGCCAGCAGTTTACTTGGGACTAGGGATACGCAGTATTTT
>NA|TRBJ2-1|TRBV7-8|TRBD1
CASSFSDRGDEQFF
TGTGCCAGCAGCTTCTCGGACAGGGGCGATGAGCAGTTCTTC
>NA|TRBJ2-7|TRBV5-1|TRBD1
CASSLTGGNYEQYF
TGCGCCAGCAGCTTGACAGGGGGAAACTACGAGCAGTACTTC